This entry describes one TCR beta chain. Its specificity is unknown. The CDR3 covers 16 residues. The germline gives CDR1 LGHNT, CDR2 FRNRAP. V lost 0 bases, J lost 3 bases, and 11 bases lay in between. This sample is part of a study of T cell responses to AZD1222 COVID-19 vaccine. Study details: Whether given at about 4 or about 12 weeks, second doses were pooled.

Study-wide results and caveats: There were mostly white British donors and more females than males, and clonal diversity was possibly underestimated. Breadth and depth of Spike-specific TCRs rose after two AZD1222 doses.

Sequencing used immunoSEQ multiplex PCR; TCRdb keeps in-frame clones, though not all of them. This sample yields 150,000 or so clones, of which nearly 95% are seen a single time; approximately 2.3% belongs to the top ten. V usage is TRBV12-5 and J usage is TRBJ2-2, with D unresolved. This TCR derives from an adult in good health. Here the sequenced sample was peripheral blood, taken on day 0 of AZD1222 vaccination. CDR3: CASGLVPSGDTGELFF. The CDR3 nucleotides are TGTGCTAGTGGTTTGGTGCCCAGTGGGGACACCGGGGAGCTGTTTTTT.